This T cell receptor beta chain is drawn from a study of CD8+CD57+ T cells in acquired aplastic anemia. Germline CDR1 SNHLY, CDR2 FYNNEI. This CDR3 comprises 12 residues. Note on this clonotype: An end of the junction does not agree with germline; a read error may underlie this.

Genomic DNA constituted the template upon which TCR beta VDJ and CDR3 profiling was performed. TCRdb independently ran MiXCR on the reads; one entry per CDR3 protein. The sample shows under 200,000 distinct CDR3 sequences, roughly 48% of them seen only once. All sequencing subjects had displayed CD8+CD57+ cell expansion on flow cytometry. The V and J genes are TRBV2 and TRBJ2-1; D ambiguous. The sample taken for sequencing was sorted CD4+, CD8+, or CD8+CD57+ T cells (not recorded which) from PBMCs. The TCR comes from a human donor with aplastic anemia. DNA for the CDR3: TGTGCCAGCAGCCCCAGCCACAATGAGCGGTTCTTC. Amino acids: CASSPSHNERFF.